What follows are 16 T cell receptor beta chains derived from one specimen sequenced in a study of vaccination and CD4 T cells after COVID-19. Sample treatment: approximately nine-day PBMC culture with coronavirus spike peptide pools or control peptides (ViraFEST assay). No antigen has been assigned to these receptors. Sequencing of cultured CD4+ T cell DNA used the Oncomine TCR Beta short-read assay. Using its own MiXCR run on the PCR reads, TCRdb lists one record per CDR3 protein. The sample yields over 10,000 distinct CDR3 sequences, just under 35% seen once. Sequenced material: CD4+ T cells from blood, cultured in vitro. These receptors all come from a human donor who had recovered from COVID-19.

The chain links TRBV19 to TRBJ1-1; D possibly corresponds to TRBD1 (5 bases). Looked up from germline, CDR1 is LNHDA and CDR2 is SQIVND (reference sequence). There are 13 residues in the CDR3. V was shortened by 3 bases and J by 3 bases, with 8 bases between the two germline ends. CDR3 in DNA: TGTGCCAGTAGTATGACGGGGGACACTGAAGCTTTCTTT. As protein: CASSMTGDTEAFF.

Within the sample, this clonotype is large. The chain is built from TRBV12-3 or TRBV12-4 and TRBJ1-1; D call uncertain. V shed 6 bases and J shed 11 bases, with 19 bases lying between them. This CDR3 is built from 13 residues. The DNA for the CDR3 is TGTGCCAGCAGCTTCCTACAAGGAGGGAGGGCTTTCTTT. This sequence encodes CASSFLQGGRAFF.

The rearrangement joins TRBV24-1 to TRBJ2-3; TRBD2 might be the D (6 bases). CDR1 KGHDR and CDR2 SFDVKD come from the germline V gene. Trimming cost V 3 bases and J 0 bases, with 9 bases left between them. The CDR3 extends over 15 amino acids. CDR3 in amino acids: CATSDRRESTDTQYF. CDR3 sequence (DNA): TGTGCCACCAGTGATCGCCGGGAGAGCACAGATACGCAGTATTTT.

This clonotype was detected a few times. The junction departs from germline at one end; a sequencing error may be responsible. The chain joins TRBV15 to TRBJ2-2; 8 nucleotides line up with TRBD2. The CDR3 is 16 residues long. CDR1 LNHNV and CDR2 YYDKDF come from the germline V gene (reference sequence). The CDR3 DNA follows: TGTGCCACCAGCCGAGAAGGACTAGCCGTCACCGGGGAGCTGTTTTTT. It yields the protein CATSREGLAVTGELFF.

This clonotype came up a few times. The genes are TRBV20-1 and TRBJ1-6, with TRBD1 as a possible D gene (5 bases). This CDR3 comprises 14 residues. The germline V gene has CDR1 DFQATT and CDR2 SNEGSKA (reference sequence). Trimming took 1 base from V and 14 from J, leaving 18 bases between them. CDR3 in amino acids: CSARADLGRGTLHF. The CDR3 coding sequence is TGCAGTGCTAGAGCCGACTTGGGTAGGGGAACCCTCCACTTT.

The V call is TRBV9, the J call TRBJ2-5, with D tentatively TRBD1 (6 bases). Trimming left V 0 bases short and J 1 base short, with 10 bases between. Looked up from germline, CDR1 is SGDLS and CDR2 is YYNGEE. The CDR3 has 15 amino acids. In nucleotides, the CDR3 is TGTGCCAGCAGCGTAGGACAGGCCACCCAAGAGACCCAGTACTTC. Translating gives CASSVGQATQETQYF.

This clonotype showed up just a few times. The chain employs TRBV5-4 and TRBJ2-3; 8 bases are shared with TRBD1. Germline V lookup: CDR1 SGHNT, CDR2 YYREEE (reference sequence). V lost 1 base to trimming and J lost 0 bases; unmatched junction nucleotides: 1. The CDR3 consists of 15 residues. Here the CDR3 DNA reads TGTGCCAGCAGCTTGAGGGACAGGAGCACAGATACGCAGTATTTT. Its protein product is CASSLRDRSTDTQYF.

The rearrangement joins TRBV2 to TRBJ2-3; tentatively, D is TRBD2 (5 bases). Trimming left V 6 bases short and J 2 bases short, with 9 bases between. Germline loops: CDR1 SNHLY, CDR2 FYNNEI. This CDR3 has 13 amino acids. As DNA, the CDR3 is TGTGCCAGCAGGCGGGTCCTCACAGATACGCAGTATTTT. The encoded protein is CASRRVLTDTQYF.

The chain recombines TRBV30 with TRBJ1-2, with 8 bases fitting TRBD1. The CDR3 length is 14 residues. CDR1 GTSNPN and CDR2 SVGIG come from the germline V gene (reference sequence). Trimming removed 1 base from V and 4 bases from J; junction bases left unmatched: 5. The CDR3 DNA sequence: TGTGCCTGGAGTGAGCAGGGGGCCGTCTATGGCTACACCTTC. It codes for CAWSEQGAVYGYTF.

The CDR3 reads CASRGQIVATGELFF. CDR3 coding DNA: TGCGCCAGCAGGGGACAGATAGTAGCCACCGGGGAGCTGTTTTTT. The chain recombines TRBV5-1 with TRBJ2-2; 7 nucleotides line up with TRBD1. Germline CDR1 SGHRS, CDR2 YFSETQ. V was pared by 5 bases and J by 4 bases, with 8 bases of the junction left unmatched. This CDR3 contains 15 residues.

The CDR3 DNA sequence: TGTGCCAGCAGTAGGGGTAGCGCGGTCTCCTACAATGAGCAGTTCTTC. Its protein is CASSRGSAVSYNEQFF. This rearrangement joins TRBV6-1 to TRBJ2-1, with D possibly being TRBD1 or TRBD2 (5 bases each). This CDR3 has 16 residues. Trimming stripped 5 bases from V and 0 bases from J, with 14 bases between. Germline CDR1 and CDR2: MNHNS and SASEGT.

The chain couples TRBV2 to TRBJ2-7; 9 bases line up with TRBD2. The germline V gene encodes CDR1 SNHLY and CDR2 FYNNEI. V was pared by 3 bases and J by 6 bases, with 21 bases of the junction left unmatched. The CDR3 has 19 amino acids. The CDR3 DNA is TGTGCCAGCAGTGACTTGGTGTTTTGGCGGGAGGGCACCGAGCCCGAGCAGTACTTC. This gives the protein CASSDLVFWREGTEPEQYF.

The V and J genes are TRBV19 and TRBJ1-2; D ambiguous. The CDR3 is 13 residues long. V was cut by 3 bases and J by 8 bases, with 13 bases left in between. Germline values: CDR1 LNHDA, CDR2 SQIVND (reference sequence). CDR3 residues: CASSISGARGYTF. The CDR3 region has the DNA TGTGCCAGTAGTATTTCAGGAGCGCGAGGCTACACCTTC.

The rearrangement links TRBV5-6 to TRBJ2-2; D may be TRBD1 or TRBD2 (6 bases each). Germline V gene data show CDR1 as SGHDT and CDR2 as YYEEEE. CDR3 size: 14 residues. V was shortened by 0 bases and J by 6 bases, with 9 bases between the two germline ends. The CDR3 region has the DNA TGTGCCAGCAGCTTGGTGGGGGGCCCCGGGGAGCTGTTTTTT. The encoded protein is CASSLVGGPGELFF.

V and J are TRBV6-2 or TRBV6-3 and TRBJ1-5, with D possibly being TRBD1 (5 bases). V was clipped by 0 bases and J by 6 bases, with 12 bases between them. CDR1 is MNHEY, CDR2 SVGEGT, per germline. This CDR3 is built from 15 residues. CDR3 protein: CASSYSLGGSQPQHF. The DNA of the CDR3 is TGTGCCAGCAGTTACTCTTTGGGGGGATCTCAGCCCCAGCATTTT.

This clonotype showed up just a few times. The CDR3 bases are TGCAGTTTACCAAATAGATTCTCGGGGCAGTACTTC. It specifies CSLPNRFSGQYF. The J gene is TRBJ2-4, the V gene TRBV20-1, with D perhaps TRBD2 (5 bases). V lost 8 bases and J lost 13, with 21 bases in between. This CDR3 contains 12 residues. Germline-derived CDR1 and CDR2 are DFQATT and SNEGSKA (reference sequence).